The 21 T cell receptor beta chains given below trace back to one sample, sequenced in a study of T cells of healthy individuals. Using its own MiXCR run on the 5' RACE reads, TCRdb lists one record per CDR3 protein. In the table there are about 63,000 distinct CDR3 sequences, around 15% of which are singletons. The source is a human donor in good health.

With respect to this clonotype: A much larger clone sits a single nucleotide away, making a read error possible. The chain is built from TRBV20-1 and TRBJ2-3; TRBD2 aligns across 15 bases. The CDR3 loop spans 15 amino acids. CDR1 is DFQATT and CDR2 is SNEGSKA in the germline V gene (reference sequence). CDR3 loop: CCAPRTSGGGDTQYF. Written as DNA, the CDR3 is TGCTGTGCTCCGCGGACTAGCGGGGGGGGTGATACGCAGTATTTT.

The chain is built from TRBV7-8 and TRBJ2-5; TRBD1 matches at 10 bases. The germline CDR1 and CDR2 sequences are SGHVS and FQNEAQ. The CDR3 extends over 16 amino acids. V dropped 4 bases and J dropped 5; count of bases not matched to a gene: 10. Here the CDR3 reads CASSSYRQGAWETQYF. CDR3 DNA: TGTGCCAGCAGCTCCTACCGACAGGGGGCGTGGGAGACCCAGTACTTC.

The chain has TRBV4-2 and TRBJ2-2; D possibly corresponds to TRBD2 (7 bases). Germline values: CDR1 LGHNA, CDR2 YNFKEQ. Trimming took off 0 bases at V and 4 bases at J, with 12 bases between the two ends. This CDR3 region has 16 residues. The chain's CDR3 is CASSQDGGAGTGELFF. The CDR3 nucleotides read TGTGCCAGCAGCCAAGATGGGGGGGCTGGCACCGGGGAGCTGTTTTTT.

The V gene is TRBV4-1, the J gene TRBJ2-5; tentative D call: TRBD2 (5 bases). The CDR3 runs to 15 residues. V dropped 0 bases and J dropped 4 bases, with 12 bases sitting between them. The germline V gene has CDR1 MGHRA and CDR2 YSYEKL. This CDR3 is CASSQDTLARETQYF. The DNA of the CDR3 is TGCGCCAGCAGCCAAGACACCCTAGCTAGAGAGACCCAGTACTTC.

This clonotype was counted at least ten times. The chain carries TRBV11-3 and TRBJ2-4; 13 bases map to TRBD2. V shed 8 bases, J shed 6 bases, and the junction held 4 bases outside the gene matches. From germline, CDR1 is SGHNT and CDR2 YENEEA. CDR3 length: 14 residues. The CDR3 coding sequence is TGTGCCAGCGGGACTAGCGGGGACGCAAACATTCAGTACTTC. Translating gives CASGTSGDANIQYF.

This clonotype was detected many times. The rearrangement links TRBV29-1 to TRBJ2-3; TRBD2 matches at 7 bases. Per germline, CDR1 SQVTM and CDR2 ANQGSEA. V gave up 7 bases and J gave up 4 bases; unmatched junction bases: 11. This CDR3 comprises 14 residues. The CDR3 nucleotides are TGCAGCGCTAACGGGGGAGGGCCTGCAGATACGCAGTATTTT. Its protein product is CSANGGGPADTQYF.

This clonotype was detected ten times or more. The chain joins TRBV5-1 to TRBJ1-4; the D gene is possibly TRBD1 (6 bases). Trimming pared 0 bases from V and 10 bases from J, leaving 19 bases between. CDR3 length: 16 amino acids. Germline CDR1 reads SGHRS; CDR2 reads YFSETQ. CDR3 amino acids: CASSLGYGGRSGKLFF. CDR3 DNA sequence: TGCGCCAGCAGCTTGGGATATGGGGGGCGCTCCGGAAAACTGTTTTTT.

In this sample, this clonotype turned up many times. The V gene is TRBV7-3, the J gene TRBJ2-3; maybe TRBD2 (6 bases). The germline V gene encodes CDR1 SGHTA and CDR2 FQGTGA. The CDR3 has 15 amino acids. V lost 5 bases and J lost 4, with 16 bases in between. The CDR3 loop reads CASSPSGTFSDTQYF. As DNA, the CDR3 is TGTGCCAGCAGCCCTTCCGGGACTTTTTCAGATACGCAGTATTTT.

This clonotype was recorded at least ten times. The chain uses TRBV28 and TRBJ2-1; no reliable D call. V lost 4 bases and J lost 0, with 4 bases in between. The CDR3 consists of 13 residues. Looked up from germline, CDR1 is MDHEN and CDR2 is SYDVKM. The CDR3 DNA follows: TGTGCCAGCAGTTCAGTCTCCTACAATGAGCAGTTCTTC. It codes for CASSSVSYNEQFF.

The chain uses TRBV20-1 and TRBJ2-1, with 14 nucleotides matching TRBD2. Germline V gene lookup returns CDR1 DFQATT and CDR2 SNEGSKA (reference sequence). V lost 2 bases and J lost 9; bases outside the gene matches: 12. The CDR3 runs 17 residues. The CDR3 sequence: CSARQYTTSGRAGEQFF. The DNA of the CDR3 is TGCAGTGCTAGACAGTATACGACTAGCGGGAGGGCCGGTGAGCAGTTCTTC.

The chain combines TRBV20-1 with TRBJ1-5, with D uncertain. The CDR3 runs 13 residues. CDR1 and CDR2 (germline): DFQATT, SNEGSKA (reference sequence). Between the trimmed V and J ends, which lost 1 base and 0 bases, there was a span of 4 bases. The CDR3 region is CSARAGSNQPQHF. The CDR3 bases are TGCAGTGCTAGAGCGGGTAGCAATCAGCCCCAGCATTTT.

This clonotype was found a few times. The genes are TRBV4-1 and TRBJ2-7; tentative D call: TRBD1 (5 bases). The V gene lost 4 bases and the J gene lost 7 bases, with 14 bases spanning the gap. This CDR3 has 13 amino acids. The germline CDR1 and CDR2 sequences are MGHRA and YSYEKL. As DNA, the CDR3 is TGCGCCAGCAGCCCCCTCAGGGTCGAGGAGCAGTACTTC. Translated: CASSPLRVEEQYF.

Ten or more counts support this clonotype. The junction departs from the called germline gene at one end, perhaps through a read error. This sequence joins TRBV2 and TRBJ2-7, with 12 positions matching TRBD1. The CDR3 has 16 amino acids. CDR1 and CDR2 from the germline V gene are SNHLY and FYNNEI. CDR3 bases: TGTGCCAGCAGCGAAGCCGTCGGGACAGGGGGCCCTTTAGTATGGTTC. This gives the protein CASSEAVGTGGPLVWF. Using reference TRBV2 and TRBJ2-7 for the parts outside the CDR3, the full variable domain is EPEVTQTPSHQVTQMGQEVILRCVPISNHLYFYWYRQILGQKVEFLVSFYNNEISEKSEIFDDQFSVERPDGSNFTLKIRSTKLEDSAMYFCASSEAVGTGGPLVWFGPGTRLTVT.

The V gene is TRBV5-1, the J gene TRBJ1-1; 7 bases are a match to TRBD1. This CDR3 has 15 residues. Losses at the gene ends were 0 bases for V and 5 bases for J; bases not matched to a gene: 7. Germline CDR1 reads SGHRS; CDR2 reads YFSETQ. CDR3 amino acids: CASSLADRVQTEAFF. As DNA, the CDR3 is TGCGCCAGCAGCTTGGCAGACAGGGTGCAAACTGAAGCTTTCTTT.

This clonotype has ten or more counts. The genes are TRBV5-1 and TRBJ2-1; possible D gene TRBD2, 5 bases. The CDR3 length is 14 residues. In germline, CDR1 is SGHRS, CDR2 YFSETQ. V lost 2 bases to trimming and J lost 4 bases, with 10 bases between them. CDR3 protein: CASSFGGGYNEQFF. The CDR3 nucleotides read TGCGCCAGCAGCTTCGGCGGCGGGTACAATGAGCAGTTCTTC.

This clonotype was detected only a few times. V is TRBV4-2 and J is TRBJ2-7; the match to TRBD2 covers 7 bases. V lost 0 bases to trimming and J lost 1 base; unmatched junction nucleotides: 3. The CDR3 runs 15 residues. Per germline, CDR1 LGHNA and CDR2 YNFKEQ. The CDR3 nucleotides read TGTGCCAGCAGCCAAGAATGGGGGGGATCCTACGAGCAGTACTTC. It codes for CASSQEWGGSYEQYF.

This clonotype was observed many times. V usage is TRBV29-1 and J usage is TRBJ2-1; D not resolved. Looked up from germline, CDR1 is SQVTM and CDR2 is ANQGSEA. This CDR3 comprises 12 residues. V was pared by 3 bases and J by 8 bases, with 11 bases between. This CDR3 reads CSVEDPVYEQFF. The CDR3 DNA is TGCAGCGTTGAGGACCCAGTCTATGAGCAGTTCTTC.

This clonotype was detected only a few times. The rearrangement joins TRBV7-8 to TRBJ2-7, with unresolved D. Deletions cut 5 bases from V and 3 bases from J, with 5 bases between. The CDR3 loop spans 11 amino acids. Germline CDR1 is SGHVS and CDR2 is FQNEAQ. CDR3 amino acids: CASSTSYEQYF. The CDR3 DNA is TGTGCCAGCAGCACCAGCTACGAGCAGTACTTC.

This clonotype appeared a few times. The chain joins TRBV6-4 to TRBJ1-1; D gene unclear. Germline loops: CDR1 MRHNA, CDR2 SNTAGT. Trimming cost V 4 bases and J 4 bases, with 10 bases left between them. This CDR3 comprises 13 residues. The CDR3 sequence is CASSVGLGTEAFF. The CDR3 DNA sequence: TGTGCCAGCAGTGTAGGCCTCGGCACTGAAGCTTTCTTT.

The gene calls are TRBV28 and TRBJ2-5; a weak D match, TRBD1 (6 bases). V lost 5 bases to trimming and J lost 5 bases, with 12 bases between them. Germline CDR1 and CDR2: MDHEN and SYDVKM. CDR3 length: 13 amino acids. CDR3 nucleotide sequence: TGTGCCAGCAGTCTCAGGGGCTTGGAGACCCAGTACTTC. It is translated as CASSLRGLETQYF. The full variable domain, with the rest looked up from reference TRBV28 and TRBJ2-5, is DVKVTQSSRYLVKRTGEKVFLECVQDMDHENMFWYRQDPGLGLRLIYFSYDVKMKEKGDIPEGYSVSREKKERFSLILESASTNQTSMYLCASSLRGLETQYFGPGTRLLVL.

The rearrangement links TRBV5-1 to TRBJ2-1, with D possibly TRBD1 on 6 matching bases. V was shortened by 3 bases and J by 4 bases, with 20 bases between the two germline ends. The CDR3 sequence is 17 residues long. CDR1 SGHRS and CDR2 YFSETQ come from the germline V gene. CDR3 DNA sequence: TGCGCCAGCAGCTCGAGAAGTACCGGGACACTTTACAATGAGCAGTTCTTC. This translates into CASSSRSTGTLYNEQFF.